The T cell receptor beta chain under discussion was sequenced for a study of cytomegalovirus exposure and HLA in healthy donors. Study conclusions and caveats: V- and J-gene trimming in TCR beta was tied to a missense DCLRE1C variant by an analysis performed later. Likely technical artifact: a cluster of highly shared sequence variants. Reported results showed that the classifier diagnosed cytomegalovirus status with high specificity and sensitivity. A later analysis found that most CMV-associated TCR beta chains appeared HLA-restricted.

The primer mix had 60 Vbeta and 13 Jbeta primers. The data were produced by immunoSEQ multiplex PCR, yet TCRdb's version contains in-frame clones alone and is incomplete. The sample holds more than 110,000 clones, roughly three quarters seen once. Germline V gene data show CDR1 as SGHTS and CDR2 as YDEGEE. CDR3 length equals 15 residues. Trimming cost V 0 bases and J 1 base, with 9 bases left between them. As regards this clone: Its specificity is unknown.

The sample comprised PBMCs. This sequence originates from a female donor in good health and CMV-seronegative. The chain has TRBV5-8 and TRBJ2-3; a weak D match, TRBD2 (6 bases). The CDR3 DNA reads as TGTGCCAGCAGCTTGGGGCGGGACGGCACAGATACGCAGTATTTT. Its translation: CASSLGRDGTDTQYF. The variable domain in full, completed from reference TRBV5-8 and TRBJ2-3, reads EAGVTQSPTHLIKTRGQQATLRCSPISGHTSVYWYQQALGLGLQFLLWYDEGEERNRGNFPPRFSGRQFPNYSSELNVNALELEDSALYLCASSLGRDGTDTQYFGPGTRLTVL.